One and the same sample provided the 5 T cell receptor beta chains below, sequenced in a study of blood T cell repertoires in COVID-19. Clones were sequenced by immunoSEQ multiplex PCR, and TCRdb holds only the in-frame ones, with some missing. The repertoire includes approximately 75,000 clones, 75% to 95% of them detected once, and less than 8.5% sits in the top ten. The material sequenced was peripheral blood. These receptor sequences come from a human donor in a cohort sampled during active COVID-19.

The chain uses TRBV11-1 and TRBJ2-6; D remains unclear. Germline CDR1 is SGHAT and CDR2 is FQDESV (reference sequence). Trimming stripped 5 bases from V and 3 bases from J, with 2 bases between. The CDR3 runs to 12 residues. The CDR3 bases are TGTGCCAGCAGCCGTGGGGCCAACGTCCTGACTTTC. Translated, it gives CASSRGANVLTF.

The rearrangement joins TRBV12-3 or TRBV12-4 to TRBJ2-7; a possible D gene is TRBD2 (5 bases). The CDR3 has 13 residues. The V end was cut by 3 bases, the J end by 4 bases, with 10 bases between. DNA of the CDR3: TGTGCCAGCAGTTTGGGGAGTACTTACGAGCAGTACTTC. Translating gives CASSLGSTYEQYF.

V and J are TRBV3-1 (or the pseudogene TRBV3-2) and TRBJ1-4; D might be TRBD1 (5 bases). CDR3 length: 14 residues. Looked up from germline, CDR1 is LGHDT and CDR2 is YNNKEL (reference sequence). V was trimmed by 4 bases and J by 10 bases, leaving 16 bases between them. The CDR3 protein is CASSLGGSEGKLFF. CDR3 DNA: TGTGCCAGCAGCCTGGGGGGTTCGGAGGGAAAACTGTTTTTT.

The gene calls are TRBV2 and TRBJ1-2, with 7 bases lining up with TRBD1. Germline CDR1 and CDR2: SNHLY and FYNNEI. Trimming cost V 7 bases and J 8 bases; bases outside gene matches: 13. The CDR3 consists of 14 residues. CDR3 residues: CASIILGQGGGYTF. Written as DNA, the CDR3 is TGTGCCAGCATAATTCTGGGCCAGGGGGGCGGCTACACCTTC. The complete variable domain, with remaining parts taken from reference TRBV2 and TRBJ1-2, reads EPEVTQTPSHQVTQMGQEVILRCVPISNHLYFYWYRQILGQKVEFLVSFYNNEISEKSEIFDDQFSVERPDGSNFTLKIRSTKLEDSAMYFCASIILGQGGGYTFGSGTRLTVV.

Only a few counts were recorded for this clone. The chain couples TRBV19 to TRBJ1-6; 7 bases fit TRBD1. Trimming cost V 2 bases and J 4 bases; bases outside gene matches: 5. Germline CDR1 and CDR2: LNHDA and SQIVND (reference sequence). The CDR3 has 16 amino acids. The chain's CDR3 is CASSIKVGQYNSPLHF. The CDR3 DNA reads TGTGCCAGTAGTATAAAGGTGGGACAGTATAATTCACCCCTCCACTTT.